This passage covers 12 T cell receptor beta chains from one sample sequenced in a study of CD8 T cells in Susac syndrome. Random hexamers were used to reverse transcribe about 0.5 to 1 ug of RNA. TCRdb fed the immunoSEQ multiplex PCR reads into MiXCR, producing one record per CDR3 protein. The sample shows approximately 100,000 distinct CDR3 sequences, about nine tenths of them seen only once. Sequenced material: CD4+ T cells from PBMCs. Receptors were obtained from a human donor in good health.

The V call is TRBV29-1, the J call TRBJ2-7, with TRBD2 identical over 7 bases. Germline loops: CDR1 SQVTM, CDR2 ANQGSEA. V lost 3 bases to trimming and J lost 2 bases; unmatched junction nucleotides: 4. The CDR3 is 13 amino acids. CDR3 nucleotides: TGCAGCGTTGAGGCGGGGGTGACCTACGAGCAGTACTTC. It specifies CSVEAGVTYEQYF.

The rearrangement links TRBV6-5 to TRBJ2-7; D is unclear. Deletions cut 2 bases from V and 5 bases from J, with 10 bases between. The germline gives CDR1 MNHEY, CDR2 SVGAGI. The CDR3 sequence is 13 residues long. CDR3 residues: CASSYLRADEQYF. The CDR3 coding sequence is TGTGCCAGCAGTTACCTACGCGCGGACGAGCAGTACTTC.

This sequence joins TRBV9 and TRBJ1-1, with TRBD1 identical over 9 bases. This CDR3 has 16 residues. Germline V gene sequence: CDR1 SGDLS, CDR2 YYNGEE. The V and J ends lost 3 bases and 1 base, in that order; junction bases with no gene match: 7. CDR3 DNA: TGTGCCAGCAGCGCCGGGACAGGGTATGGGAACACTGAAGCTTTCTTT. Its protein product is CASSAGTGYGNTEAFF. Together with reference TRBV9 and TRBJ1-1, the CDR3 gives the full variable domain: DSGVTQTPKHLITATGQRVTLRCSPRSGDLSVYWYQQSLDQGLQFLIQYYNGEERAKGNILERFSAQQFPDLHSELNLSSLELGDSALYFCASSAGTGYGNTEAFFGQGTRLTVV.

The chain uses TRBV4-2 and TRBJ2-7; D might be TRBD2 (5 bases). Looked up from germline, CDR1 is LGHNA and CDR2 is YNFKEQ. The CDR3 is 13 residues long. Trimming shortened V by 7 bases and J by 3 bases, and 13 bases separated the two germline ends. The CDR3 bases are TGTGCCAGCAAGGTAATCGGGAACTACGAGCAGTACTTC. It encodes CASKVIGNYEQYF.

This clonotype was recorded once. The chain links TRBV7-9 to TRBJ2-2; D gene uncertain. The V gene lost 2 bases and the J gene lost 2 bases, with 6 bases spanning the gap. Germline values: CDR1 SEHNR, CDR2 FQNEAQ (reference sequence). The CDR3 spans 14 residues. For the CDR3, the DNA is TGTGCCAGCAGCTTATTGAATAACACCGGGGAGCTGTTTTTT. It specifies CASSLLNNTGELFF.

The chain couples TRBV19 to TRBJ2-2; 13 bases are a match to TRBD2. From germline, CDR1 is LNHDA and CDR2 SQIVND (reference sequence). V shed 2 bases, J shed 4 bases, and the junction held 4 bases outside the gene matches. The CDR3 contains 17 residues. CDR3 protein: CASSIRLAGGPTGELFF. As DNA, the CDR3 is TGTGCCAGTAGTATACGACTAGCGGGGGGTCCCACCGGGGAGCTGTTTTTT.

This clonotype was observed once. CDR3 loop: CASGESNQPQHF. The CDR3 bases are TGTGCCAGCGGCGAAAGCAATCAGCCCCAGCATTTT. This chain links TRBV6-2 or TRBV6-3 with TRBJ1-5; D not resolved. Germline-derived CDR1 and CDR2 are MNHEY and SVGEGT. Trimming shortened V by 8 bases and J by 1 base, and 6 bases separated the two germline ends. This CDR3 comprises 12 residues.

The chain has TRBV29-1 and TRBJ1-6, with D tentatively TRBD1 (5 bases). The CDR3 runs to 14 residues. CDR1 SQVTM and CDR2 ANQGSEA come from the germline V gene. Trimming cost V 6 bases and J 5 bases, with 14 bases left between them. The CDR3 loop reads CSVSDTVDNSPLHF. For the CDR3, the DNA is TGCAGCGTGTCGGACACTGTAGATAATTCACCCCTCCACTTT.

This clonotype was detected only a few times. J is TRBJ2-5 and V is TRBV7-2; D is unresolved. Germline assignment: CDR1 SGHTA and CDR2 FQGNSA. This CDR3 has 11 residues. V was clipped by 5 bases and J by 1 base, with 2 bases between them. Written as DNA, the CDR3 is TGTGCCAGCAGCGGCCAAGAGACCCAGTACTTC. Translating it yields CASSGQETQYF.

This chain links TRBV7-2 with TRBJ1-1; TRBD1 is a possible D gene (5 bases). V lost 1 base and J lost 11, with 20 bases in between. In germline, CDR1 is SGHTA, CDR2 FQGNSA. This CDR3 is built from 15 residues. The CDR3 here is CASSLELRRGEIAFF. The DNA of the CDR3 is TGTGCCAGCAGCTTAGAACTTCGCCGGGGGGAAATCGCTTTCTTT. Full variable domain (outside the CDR3, taken from reference TRBV7-2 and TRBJ1-1): GAGVSQSPSNKVTEKGKDVELRCDPISGHTALYWYRQSLGQGLEFLIYFQGNSAPDKSGLPSDRFSAERTGGSVSTLTIQRTQQEDSAVYLCASSLELRRGEIAFFGQGTRLTVV.

The rearrangement joins TRBV15 to TRBJ2-2; 7 bases are a match to TRBD1. The CDR3 runs 16 residues. Losses at the gene ends were 1 base for V and 3 bases for J; bases not matched to a gene: 5. CDR1 LNHNV and CDR2 YYDKDF come from the germline V gene (reference sequence). This chain's CDR3 is CATSRGTGVDTGELFF. The DNA for the CDR3 is TGTGCCACCAGCAGAGGTACAGGGGTAGACACCGGGGAGCTGTTTTTT.

The chain has TRBV7-8 and TRBJ2-1; 7 bases fit TRBD2. The CDR3 is 15 amino acids. J lost 8 bases, V lost 5 bases, and 12 bases had no gene match. The germline V gene has CDR1 SGHVS and CDR2 FQNEAQ. The CDR3 DNA is TGTGCCAGCAGCCTCCCAGCGGGAAGGCGGGATGAGCAGTTCTTC. Translated, it gives CASSLPAGRRDEQFF.